This T cell receptor beta chain derives from a study of blood T cells in healthy people across ages. Combining a sample-barcoded 5' primer with a J-beta primer mix, a second PCR ran for roughly 7 to 12 cycles. Every cDNA was tagged by a template-switch adaptor with 12 random nucleotides. TCRdb analysed the 5' RACE reads with MiXCR anew, one entry per CDR3 protein. This sample has around 1,500,000 distinct CDR3 sequences, with about 30% found just once. Comments on this clonotype: Its specificity is not known.

The CDR3 is made up of 17 amino acids. Trimming removed 0 bases from V and 2 bases from J; junction bases left unmatched: 6. Germline values: CDR1 SGHTA, CDR2 FQGTGA. The study, taken as a whole, reports: Greater diversity and more naive CD4+ cells were seen in long-lived donors than in aged donors. Older individuals had lower TCR beta diversity per million T cells (the decline was roughly linear).

The rearrangement uses TRBV7-3 and TRBJ2-3; 9 bases line up with TRBD2. Material: blood. The source is a woman in her twenties or thirties in good health. For the CDR3, the DNA is TGTGCCAGCAGCTTAACGGCTAGCGGGGTTAACACAGATACGCAGTATTTT. It encodes CASSLTASGVNTDTQYF.